Here is one TCR beta chain with its context. Its antigen remains unidentified. The data derive from a study of T cell responses to AZD1222 COVID-19 vaccine. General study findings and limits: Nearly half of spike-specific TCRs reportedly go after variant regions that carry no mutations. It should be noted that donors were predominantly white British and more often female, and clonal diversity was possibly underestimated. CD4 TCRs covered the whole spike, strongest at regions 160-218 and 743-854.

Here immunoSEQ multiplex PCR was the method, and the copy in TCRdb shows in-frame clones only, minus some. The sample has some 150,000 clones, about 93% seen once. This CDR3 contains 14 residues. V was clipped by 6 bases and J by 4 bases; unmatched bases: 6. The germline V gene encodes CDR1 ENHRY and CDR2 SYGVKD. V and J are TRBV10-3 and TRBJ1-5, with 7 bases identical to TRBD1. Sequenced material: peripheral blood, taken 28 days after the second AZD1222 dose. The receptor was derived from an adult who received the AZD1222 COVID-19 vaccine. CDR3 nucleotide sequence: TGTGCCATCAGAAGACAGGGAGAAAATCAGCCCCAGCATTTT. It codes for CAIRRQGENQPQHF.